The 12 T cell receptor beta chains given below trace back to one sample, sequenced in a study of T cell repertoires in cytomegalovirus infection. TCRdb processed the reads anew with MiXCR; each CDR3 protein has one entry. The repertoire holds 740,000 or so distinct CDR3 sequences, approximately 40% seen once, with around 2.8% in the top ten. Source material: PBMCs. The receptors shown here come from a human donor in good health (CMV status not recorded). Some clones in this sample may be carry-over from other donors' samples.

The chain joins TRBV20-1 to TRBJ2-1; D gene ambiguous. The CDR3 contains 12 residues. The germline gives CDR1 DFQATT, CDR2 SNEGSKA (reference sequence). V lost 3 bases and J 4 bases, leaving 7 bases between the germline ends. CDR3 in amino acids: CSASRLYNEQFF. CDR3 nucleotides: TGCAGTGCTAGCAGGTTGTACAATGAGCAGTTCTTC.

The chain links TRBV20-1 to TRBJ2-7, with 8 bases aligning to TRBD1. Germline assignment: CDR1 DFQATT and CDR2 SNEGSKA (reference sequence). Unmatched junction bases numbered 16, after V lost 6 bases and J lost 3 bases. CDR3 length: 16 residues. CDR3 bases: TGCAGTGCCGAAACACTCGGACAGGGAAGAGACTACGAGCAGTACTTC. It yields the protein CSAETLGQGRDYEQYF.

The chain couples TRBV6-8 to TRBJ1-1, with a tentative D call TRBD1 (5 bases). V was trimmed by 11 bases and J by 1 base, leaving 14 bases between them. Germline CDR1 and CDR2: MNHGY and SAAAGT. There are 13 residues in the CDR3. The chain's CDR3 is CASGTAPNTEAFF. CDR3 in DNA: TGTGCCTCCGGGACGGCACCGAACACTGAAGCTTTCTTT.

This clonotype was detected many times. V usage is TRBV7-3 and J usage is TRBJ2-2; D is unresolved. The CDR3 covers 13 residues. Germline V gene lookup returns CDR1 SGHTA and CDR2 FQGTGA. Trimming removed 0 bases from V and 5 bases from J, with 4 bases in between. Here the CDR3 DNA reads TGTGCCAGCAGCTTAACCTATACCGGGGAGCTGTTTTTT. This gives the protein CASSLTYTGELFF.

This clonotype was observed many times. One junction end disagrees with the germline gene, perhaps due to a read error. The V gene is TRBV7-7, the J gene TRBJ2-1; 9 nucleotides align to TRBD2. Per the germline V gene, CDR1 is SSHAT and CDR2 is FNYEAQ (reference sequence). The CDR3 consists of 13 residues. CDR3 region: CASSLGGGAGLFF. CDR3 sequence (DNA): TGTGCTAGCAGCTTAGGCGGGGGGGCCGGGCTGTTCTTC. The complete variable domain, with remaining parts taken from reference TRBV7-7 and TRBJ2-1, reads GAGVSQSPRYKVTKRGQDVTLRCDPISSHATLYWYQQALGQGPEFLTYFNYEAQPDKSGLPSDRFSAERPEGSISTLTIQRTEQRDSAMYRCASSLGGGAGLFFGPGTRLTVL.

This clonotype was detected only a few times. V and J are TRBV6-1 and TRBJ1-2, with D unresolved. Trimming removed 2 bases from V and 0 bases from J, with 19 bases in between. Germline assignment: CDR1 MNHNS and CDR2 SASEGT. The CDR3 has 18 residues. The CDR3 protein is CASSESEDWTPTNYGYTF. The DNA of the CDR3 is TGTGCCAGCAGTGAATCAGAGGACTGGACCCCGACTAACTATGGCTACACCTTC.

The table lists this clonotype with a few counts. The rearrangement uses TRBV6-5 and TRBJ1-3; D gene unclear. Trimming cost V 0 bases and J 1 base, with 10 bases left between them. Germline CDR1 MNHEY, CDR2 SVGAGI. The CDR3 loop spans 16 amino acids. CDR3 loop: CASSYSEVMSGNTIYF. The CDR3 DNA reads as TGTGCCAGCAGTTACTCGGAGGTTATGTCTGGAAACACCATATATTTT.

This clonotype has more than one count but fewer than ten. The V and J genes are TRBV19 and TRBJ1-3; TRBD1 agrees at 12 bases. CDR1 LNHDA and CDR2 SQIVND come from the germline V gene (reference sequence). The J segment lost 4 bases and the V segment lost 6 bases, leaving 4 bases of the junction unmatched. This CDR3 spans 15 amino acids. The CDR3 coding sequence is TGTGCCAGTAGGCTGGGACAGGGGGCCGGAAACACCATATATTTT. Amino acids: CASRLGQGAGNTIYF.

This clonotype was detected only a few times. The rearrangement links TRBV5-5 to TRBJ2-5; TRBD2 might be the D (7 bases). Trimming cost V 6 bases and J 5 bases, with 14 bases left between them. CDR3 length: 13 amino acids. Germline CDR1 reads SGHKS; CDR2 reads YYEKEE (reference sequence). The CDR3 DNA is TGTGCCAGCAAGGGGGGGGGTCGGGAGACCCAGTACTTC. Translation gives CASKGGGRETQYF.

A few counts support this clonotype. The chain carries TRBV28 and TRBJ2-7; TRBD2 might be the D (7 bases). Deletions cut 7 bases from V and 5 bases from J, with 18 bases between. Looked up from germline, CDR1 is MDHEN and CDR2 is SYDVKM. The length of the CDR3 is 14 residues. The CDR3 DNA follows: TGTGCCAGCATTCTCCGGGGGGCCACCAACGAGCAGTACTTC. This codes for CASILRGATNEQYF.

As DNA, the CDR3 is TGTGCCAGCAGGACGGGACTAGCGGGATCCATTCAGTACTTC. Translated, it gives CASRTGLAGSIQYF. The chain is built from TRBV6-8 and TRBJ2-4, with 13 positions matching TRBD2. CDR3 length equals 14 residues. Unmatched junction bases numbered 5, after V lost 6 bases and J lost 9 bases. Germline V lookup: CDR1 MNHGY, CDR2 SAAAGT.

This clonotype was counted only a few times. The chain recombines TRBV5-4 with TRBJ2-3, with 7 bases aligning to TRBD2. From germline, CDR1 is SGHNT and CDR2 YYREEE (reference sequence). The J segment lost 2 bases and the V segment lost 4 bases, leaving 10 bases of the junction unmatched. The CDR3 loop spans 16 amino acids. CDR3 sequence reads: CASSNRAGSLTDTQYF. CDR3 nucleotide sequence: TGTGCCAGCAGCAATCGAGCGGGGTCTCTCACAGATACGCAGTATTTT.